Included here is one T cell receptor beta chain sequence, with context. Its antigen is unknown. The junction departs from the called germline gene at one end, perhaps through a read error. From germline, CDR1 is MNHNS and CDR2 SASEGT. The CDR3 consists of 16 residues. Combining a sample-barcoded 5' primer with a J-beta primer mix, a second PCR ran for roughly 6 to 12 cycles. MiXCR, run by TCRdb on the 5' RACE reads, gives a single entry per CDR3 protein. Among a few hundred thousand distinct CDR3 sequences, 25% to 35% were seen once, and the ten largest hold roughly 3.5%. The source of the sample is a study of blood T cells in healthy people across ages. Findings and limits, study-wide: Any conclusive comparison of naive versus antigen-experienced cells was prevented by using unsorted PBMCs.

Another study also made use of these data, one on T cells of mothers and their children. This second study says: A few healthy Caucasian mothers and their six children donated. Per mother, over 9 million TCR beta CDR3 reads were obtained; per child, roughly 2.8 million. Related mother-child pairs showed slightly higher but non-significant overlap than unrelated pairs.

The sequencing sample was made of blood. The chain uses TRBV6-1 and TRBJ2-1; TRBD2 matches at 8 bases. The clonotype was recovered from a boy aged 2 to 9 in good health. The CDR3 DNA sequence: TGTGCCAGCAGGGAAGTGGCGGGAGGCACCTACAATGAGCAGTTCTTC. This sequence encodes CASREVAGGTYNEQFF.